The 15 T cell receptor beta chains in this list originate from one sample, sequenced in a study of blood T cell repertoires in COVID-19 (dated by TCRdb to the early 2020s). Library preparation employed the immunoSEQ multiplex PCR assay. The table comes from immuneACCESS by way of TCRdb, which keeps in-frame sequences with V and J called. Part of the clones is missing from these tables; in studies checked, under half for an unresolved V gene and the rest for unknown reasons. The sample has about 160,000 clones on record, about 90% of them singletons. Roughly 4% of the sample goes to the ten largest clones. Source material: peripheral blood. The receptor set was obtained from an older woman with active or convalescent COVID-19.

J is TRBJ2-3 and V is TRBV3-1 (or the pseudogene TRBV3-2), with no clear D. V was trimmed by 2 bases and J by 1 base, leaving 10 bases between them. The CDR3 is 15 amino acids. From germline, CDR1 is LGHDT and CDR2 YNNKEL (reference sequence). The CDR3 reads CASSQLVQGTDTQYF. The CDR3 DNA sequence: TGTGCCAGCAGCCAATTGGTTCAGGGCACAGATACGCAGTATTTT.

This rearrangement joins TRBV7-2 to TRBJ1-4, with no clear D. The CDR3 spans 15 residues. Trimming removed 5 bases from V and 0 bases from J, with 10 bases in between. Germline V CDR1 and CDR2: SGHTA, FQGNSA. CDR3 DNA: TGTGCCAGCAGCGCTACAGCTGCAACTAATGAAAAACTGTTTTTT. It translates to CASSATAATNEKLFF.

This chain links TRBV21-1 with TRBJ1-5; the table's D call, TRBD1, was not checked against the DNA. TRBV21-1 is given as a pseudogene. This CDR3 has 17 residues. Written as DNA, the CDR3 is TGTGCCAGCAGCAAAGCCGCGGCAGGGGTGGGAGATCAGCCCCAGCATTTT. Residues: CASSKAAAGVGDQPQHF.

This chain joins TRBV5-1 and TRBJ2-2; the D gene is possibly TRBD2 (6 bases). Germline V gene data show CDR1 as SGHRS and CDR2 as YFSETQ. V was clipped by 9 bases and J by 3 bases, with 12 bases between them. The CDR3 covers 13 residues. CDR3 protein: CATRLEYTGELFF. For the CDR3, the DNA is TGCGCCACCAGACTAGAATACACCGGGGAGCTGTTTTTT.

The genes are TRBV6-5 and TRBJ2-3, with D possibly matching TRBD2 (6 bases). This CDR3 region has 14 residues. Trimming shortened V by 4 bases and J by 2 bases, and 10 bases separated the two germline ends. Germline V gene data show CDR1 as MNHEY and CDR2 as SVGAGI. CDR3 DNA: TGTGCCAGCAGTTCCGGCGGGGTCACAGATACGCAGTATTTT. Amino acids: CASSSGGVTDTQYF.

The chain joins TRBV27 to TRBJ2-1, with 9 bases matching TRBD1. Germline V gene data show CDR1 as MNHEY and CDR2 as SMNVEV (reference sequence). J was trimmed by 0 bases and V by 5 bases; bases with no gene match: 8. This CDR3 spans 17 amino acids. CDR3 sequence: CASSRGAGQGSYNEQFF. The CDR3 coding sequence is TGTGCCAGCAGTCGGGGGGCGGGACAGGGCTCCTACAATGAGCAGTTCTTC.

The rearrangement links TRBV27 to TRBJ2-7; 8 bases fit TRBD1. This CDR3 is 15 amino acids long. The germline V gene has CDR1 MNHEY and CDR2 SMNVEV (reference sequence). Germline trimming cut 6 bases from V and 0 bases from J; bases unmatched to any gene: 7. The CDR3 DNA reads as TGTGCCAGCAGCCGAGGGACAGGTCGCTCCTACGAGCAGTACTTC. This codes for CASSRGTGRSYEQYF.

The rearrangement links TRBV5-1 to TRBJ2-3; D unclear. V was shortened by 5 bases and J by 6 bases, with 7 bases between the two germline ends. This CDR3 is built from 11 residues. Germline loops: CDR1 SGHRS, CDR2 YFSETQ. This chain's CDR3 is CASRLTDTQYF. In DNA, the CDR3 is TGCGCCAGCAGACTAACGGATACGCAGTATTTT.

The chain has TRBV7-2 and TRBJ2-7, with D perhaps TRBD2 (5 bases). Trimming took off 2 bases at V and 3 bases at J, with 23 bases between the two ends. Germline V gene data show CDR1 as SGHTA and CDR2 as FQGNSA. The CDR3 has 18 amino acids. The CDR3: CASSLTFSGPTGNYEQYF. DNA of the CDR3: TGTGCCAGCAGCTTAACTTTCTCCGGGCCAACGGGGAACTACGAGCAGTACTTC.

The V gene is TRBV5-1, the J gene TRBJ1-6; TRBD1 might be the D (5 bases). The CDR3 contains 15 residues. Per the germline V gene, CDR1 is SGHRS and CDR2 is YFSETQ. V was shortened by 4 bases and J by 7 bases, with 15 bases between the two germline ends. The CDR3 nucleotides read TGCGCCAGCAGCCCCCAGGGAGGCCCCAATTCACCCCTCCACTTT. Its translation: CASSPQGGPNSPLHF.

The chain employs TRBV4-3 and TRBJ1-4, with TRBD1 identical over 7 bases. Germline values: CDR1 LGHNA, CDR2 YSLEER. Germline trimming cut 0 bases from V and 6 bases from J; bases unmatched to any gene: 4. This CDR3 contains 15 residues. CDR3 residues: CASSQDRGRYEKLFF. The CDR3 DNA is TGCGCCAGCAGCCAAGACAGGGGGAGGTATGAAAAACTGTTTTTT.

The chain employs TRBV6-5 and TRBJ1-1; D remains ambiguous. The CDR3 sequence is 16 residues long. The germline gives CDR1 MNHEY, CDR2 SVGAGI. Trimming removed 2 bases from V and 3 bases from J, with 16 bases in between. The CDR3: CASSYLPTGSDTEAFF. The CDR3 region has the DNA TGTGCCAGCAGTTACCTCCCGACGGGGTCGGACACTGAAGCTTTCTTT.

The chain recombines TRBV2 with TRBJ2-1; 9 bases line up with TRBD2. With V trimmed by 5 bases and J by 3 bases, 5 bases remained unmatched. This CDR3 comprises 15 residues. Germline V gene data show CDR1 as SNHLY and CDR2 as FYNNEI. In DNA form, the CDR3 reads TGTGCCAGCAGTAGGGAGCGGGGGGACTACAATGAGCAGTTCTTC. Translated: CASSRERGDYNEQFF.

The rearrangement links TRBV2 to TRBJ1-2, with 8 bases matching TRBD1. The germline V gene has CDR1 SNHLY and CDR2 FYNNEI. The V gene end was trimmed by 3 bases and the J gene end by 5 bases; junction bases not matched to a gene: 11. This CDR3 comprises 16 residues. CDR3: CASSDQVLDRVYGYTF. CDR3 in DNA: TGTGCCAGCAGTGACCAAGTATTGGACAGGGTTTATGGCTACACCTTC.

The gene calls are TRBV5-8 and TRBJ1-6, with 7 bases that match TRBD1. The CDR3 has 16 residues. Per germline, CDR1 SGHTS and CDR2 YDEGEE. The V segment lost 2 bases and the J segment 6 bases; nucleotides outside the gene matches: 8. As DNA, the CDR3 is TGTGCCAGCAGCTTCTTTCAGGGGGTGGGTAATTCACCCCTCCACTTT. It codes for CASSFFQGVGNSPLHF.